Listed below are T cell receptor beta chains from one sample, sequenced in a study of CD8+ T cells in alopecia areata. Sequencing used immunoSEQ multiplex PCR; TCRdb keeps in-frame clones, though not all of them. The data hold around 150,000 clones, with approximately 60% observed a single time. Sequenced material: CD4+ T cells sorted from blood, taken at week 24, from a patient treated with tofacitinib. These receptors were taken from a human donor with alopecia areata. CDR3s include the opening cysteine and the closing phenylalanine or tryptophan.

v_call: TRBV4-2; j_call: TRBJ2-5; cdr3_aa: CASSQGNSGQETQYF
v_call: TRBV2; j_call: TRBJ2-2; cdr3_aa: CAILAGEDTGELFF
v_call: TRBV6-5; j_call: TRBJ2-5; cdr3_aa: CASRRLLTSKETQYF
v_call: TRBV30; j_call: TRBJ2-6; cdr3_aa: CAWPNEGVSSGANVLTF
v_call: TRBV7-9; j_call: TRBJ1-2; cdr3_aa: CASSLEGRTYGYTF
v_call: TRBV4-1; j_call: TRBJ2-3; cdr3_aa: CASSQHLEADTQYF
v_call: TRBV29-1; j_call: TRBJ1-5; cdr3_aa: CSVVLGQGAFQPQHF
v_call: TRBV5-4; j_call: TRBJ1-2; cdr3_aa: CASSSMNYGYTF
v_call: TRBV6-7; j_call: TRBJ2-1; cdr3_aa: CASRTSGGIMVF
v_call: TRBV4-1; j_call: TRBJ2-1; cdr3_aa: CASSQGVLGQGRTYNEQFF
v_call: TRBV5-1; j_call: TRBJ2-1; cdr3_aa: CASSFGAYNEQFF